This T cell receptor beta chain derives from a study of cytomegalovirus exposure and HLA in healthy donors. Study-level findings and limits: It was reportedly the case that the classifier diagnosed cytomegalovirus status with high specificity and sensitivity. There were a few CMV-associated chains whose specificity for CMV antigens was confirmed in vitro.

This CDR3 comprises 15 residues. Germline V gene data show CDR1 as LGHNA and CDR2 as YSLEER. Trimming stripped 0 bases from V and 0 bases from J, with 8 bases between. A multiplex PCR was run with 60 Vbeta primers and 13 Jbeta primers. Sequenced by immunoSEQ multiplex PCR; TCRdb stores in-frame clones only, minus some. In all, the sample yields fewer than 200,000 clones. A note on this clone: Its antigen remains unknown.

The TCR was taken from a young man in good health and CMV-seronegative. The V call is TRBV4-3, the J call TRBJ1-2, with unresolved D. Sequencing was done on a sample of PBMCs. CDR3 bases: TGCGCCAGCAGCCAAGAATCCGGAGCTAACTATGGCTACACCTTC. It codes for CASSQESGANYGYTF.